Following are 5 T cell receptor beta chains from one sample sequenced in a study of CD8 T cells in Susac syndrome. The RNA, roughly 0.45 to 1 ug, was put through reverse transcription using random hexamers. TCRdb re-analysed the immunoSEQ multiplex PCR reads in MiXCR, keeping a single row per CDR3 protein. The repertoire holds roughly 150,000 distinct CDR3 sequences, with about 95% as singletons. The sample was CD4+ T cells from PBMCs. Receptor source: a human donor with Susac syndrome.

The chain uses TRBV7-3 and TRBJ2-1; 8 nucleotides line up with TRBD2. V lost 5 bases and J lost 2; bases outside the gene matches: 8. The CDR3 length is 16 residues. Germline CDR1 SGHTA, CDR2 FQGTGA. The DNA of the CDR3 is TGTGCCAGCAGCCAAGGGGCGGGGGGTACCTACAATGAGCAGTTCTTC. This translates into CASSQGAGGTYNEQFF.

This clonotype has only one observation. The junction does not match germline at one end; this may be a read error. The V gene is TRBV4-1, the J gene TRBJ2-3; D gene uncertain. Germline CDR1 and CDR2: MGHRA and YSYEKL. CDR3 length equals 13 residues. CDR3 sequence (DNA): TGCGCCAGCAGCAAAGAAGGTCCAGATACGCAGTATTTT. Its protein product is CASSKEGPDTQYF.

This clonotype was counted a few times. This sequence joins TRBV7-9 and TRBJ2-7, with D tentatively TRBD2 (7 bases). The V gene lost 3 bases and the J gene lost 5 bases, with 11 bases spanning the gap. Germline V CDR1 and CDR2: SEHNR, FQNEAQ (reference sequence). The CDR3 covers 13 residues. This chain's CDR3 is CASSLGGANEQYF. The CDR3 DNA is TGTGCCAGCAGCTTGGGGGGGGCCAACGAGCAGTACTTC.

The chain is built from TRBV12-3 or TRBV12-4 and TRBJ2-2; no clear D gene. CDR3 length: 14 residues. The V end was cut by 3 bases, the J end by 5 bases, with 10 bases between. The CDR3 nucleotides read TGTGCCAGCAGTTTGGTAACAGCAACCGGGGAGCTGTTTTTT. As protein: CASSLVTATGELFF.

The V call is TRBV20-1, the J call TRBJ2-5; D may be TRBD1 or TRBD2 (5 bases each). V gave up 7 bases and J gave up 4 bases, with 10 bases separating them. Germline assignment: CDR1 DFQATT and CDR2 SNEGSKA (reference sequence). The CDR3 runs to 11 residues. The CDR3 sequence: CSVGVPETQYF. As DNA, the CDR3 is TGCAGTGTGGGGGTTCCAGAGACCCAGTACTTC.